This passage covers 32 T cell receptor beta chains from one sample sequenced in a study of blood T cell repertoires in COVID-19. The repertoire was sequenced with immunoSEQ multiplex PCR; TCRdb's copy has only in-frame clones and lacks some. This table holds about 190,000 clones, roughly 89% found once. The sequencing sample was made of peripheral blood. The origin of the receptors is a woman in her 70s with COVID-19, enrolled during active disease.

V gene TRBV19 combines with J gene TRBJ2-7; D is perhaps TRBD1 (6 bases). Germline V gene sequence: CDR1 LNHDA, CDR2 SQIVND (reference sequence). The CDR3 consists of 14 residues. The ends were cut back, 4 bases at V and 3 bases at J, with 13 bases in the middle. CDR3 in DNA: TGTGCCAGTAGTAGAAACAGGGAAAGCTACGAGCAGTACTTC. Protein sequence: CASSRNRESYEQYF.

Written as DNA, the CDR3 is TGTGCCACCCGGACAGTTAACACCGGGGAGCTGTTTTTT. It encodes CATRTVNTGELFF. This chain joins TRBV12-3 or TRBV12-4 and TRBJ2-2; a weak D match, TRBD1 (6 bases). The V gene lost 10 bases and the J gene lost 2 bases, with 11 bases spanning the gap. This CDR3 spans 13 amino acids.

This clone came up a few times. The chain has TRBV7-3 and TRBJ1-1; possible D gene TRBD1, 5 bases. The CDR3 has 13 amino acids. Trimming removed 5 bases at V and 7 bases at J, with 14 bases between. Looked up from germline, CDR1 is SGHTA and CDR2 is FQGTGA. Written as DNA, the CDR3 is TGTGCCAGCAGCCGTACCACAGGTCATGAAGCTTTCTTT. Protein: CASSRTTGHEAFF.

J is TRBJ2-1 and V is TRBV24-1; 11 bases are shared with TRBD2. CDR1 is KGHDR, CDR2 SFDVKD, per germline. With 1 base clipped from V and 3 bases from J, the junction kept 1 base outside the gene matches. This CDR3 spans 16 amino acids. DNA for the CDR3: TGTGCCACCAGTGATTTCGGGACTAGCGGCTACAATGAGCAGTTCTTC. Protein: CATSDFGTSGYNEQFF.

The chain carries TRBV6-5 and TRBJ1-6; weak D call: TRBD1 (5 bases). Germline V CDR1 and CDR2: MNHEY, SVGAGI. CDR3 length: 13 amino acids. The germline V and J ends were trimmed by 7 bases and 13 bases, with 17 bases remaining between them. The CDR3 nucleotides are TGTGCCAGCAATTCGGGGACTGCCAGTCCCCTCCACTTT. Protein sequence: CASNSGTASPLHF.

This clone was detected a few times. The rearrangement links TRBV28 to TRBJ1-6; weak D call: TRBD1 (5 bases). Between the trimmed V and J ends, which lost 7 bases and 8 bases, there was a span of 12 bases. This CDR3 contains 13 residues. Germline V lookup: CDR1 MDHEN, CDR2 SYDVKM. DNA of the CDR3: TGTGCCAGCACGACCCCCAGGGATTCACCCCTCCACTTT. Translated: CASTTPRDSPLHF.

This clone has a single count. The V gene is TRBV2, the J gene TRBJ2-3, with D unresolved. There are 12 residues in the CDR3. Looked up from germline, CDR1 is SNHLY and CDR2 is FYNNEI. The V end was cut by 4 bases, the J end by 3 bases, with 5 bases between. The CDR3 protein is CASSATTDTQYF. In nucleotides, the CDR3 is TGTGCCAGCAGTGCGACTACAGATACGCAGTATTTT.

V and J are TRBV7-2 and TRBJ1-1; D unclear. V was cut by 2 bases and J by 3 bases, with 13 bases left in between. This CDR3 region has 15 residues. Germline lookup yields CDR1 SGHTA and CDR2 FQGNSA. CDR3 nucleotide sequence: TGTGCCAGCAGCTTAAGATCACTCGGGGACACTGAAGCTTTCTTT. Its protein product is CASSLRSLGDTEAFF.

The gene calls are TRBV4-1 and TRBJ1-5, with D perhaps matching TRBD1 (6 bases). CDR1 is MGHRA and CDR2 is YSYEKL in the germline V gene. Between the trimmed V and J ends, which lost 4 bases and 5 bases, there was a span of 9 bases. CDR3 length: 13 residues. The CDR3 sequence: CASSRRQDQPQHF. The DNA of the CDR3 is TGCGCCAGCAGCCGGCGACAGGATCAGCCCCAGCATTTT.

The CDR3 DNA reads as TGTGCCTGGAATTGGCAGGGGGCTTTAGATGGCTACACCTTC. Protein product: CAWNWQGALDGYTF. The V call is TRBV30, the J call TRBJ1-2, with 8 positions matching TRBD1. This CDR3 is 14 amino acids long. CDR1 and CDR2 (germline): GTSNPN, SVGIG (reference sequence). V trimming: 4 bases; J trimming: 6 bases; junction bases outside the gene matches: 10.

The chain employs TRBV15 and TRBJ1-2, with TRBD1 as a possible D gene (5 bases). This CDR3 is built from 15 residues. Germline V gene lookup returns CDR1 LNHNV and CDR2 YYDKDF (reference sequence). V dropped 3 bases and J dropped 3 bases, with 14 bases sitting between them. This CDR3 is CATSRDLGGYYGYTF. CDR3 DNA: TGTGCCACCAGCAGGGACTTGGGGGGATACTATGGCTACACCTTC.

The chain carries TRBV29-1 and TRBJ1-1, with 11 bases that match TRBD1. Germline CDR1 is SQVTM and CDR2 is ANQGSEA. This CDR3 has 14 residues. V lost 3 bases, J lost 6 bases, and 6 bases stayed unmatched. CDR3 residues: CSVDSGTGGAEAFF. Written as DNA, the CDR3 is TGCAGCGTTGATTCCGGGACAGGGGGTGCTGAAGCTTTCTTT. Full variable domain (remainder filled in from reference TRBV29-1 and TRBJ1-1): SAVISQKPSRDICQRGTSLTIQCQVDSQVTMMFWYRQQPGQSLTLIATANQGSEATYESGFVIDKFPISRPNLTFSTLTVSNMSPEDSSIYLCSVDSGTGGAEAFFGQGTRLTVV.

V and J are TRBV29-1 and TRBJ2-2; 9 bases line up with TRBD1. The germline gives CDR1 SQVTM, CDR2 ANQGSEA. J was trimmed by 5 bases and V by 1 base; bases with no gene match: 11. The CDR3 extends over 17 amino acids. The CDR3 protein is CSVEGIWGQGGTGELFF. DNA of the CDR3: TGCAGCGTTGAAGGGATCTGGGGACAGGGCGGTACCGGGGAGCTGTTTTTT.

J is TRBJ1-2 and V is TRBV25-1; TRBD1 is a possible D gene (6 bases). This CDR3 is built from 14 residues. The V end lost 6 bases, the J end lost 5 bases, and 16 bases lay between the germline ends. Per germline, CDR1 MGHDK and CDR2 SYGVNS. CDR3 sequence: CASSEQGLEYGYTF. As DNA, the CDR3 is TGTGCCAGCAGCGAACAGGGTTTGGAGTATGGCTACACCTTC.

The V and J genes are TRBV30 and TRBJ2-7; D gene uncertain. This CDR3 contains 15 residues. V lost 0 bases to trimming and J lost 0 bases, with 12 bases between them. The germline CDR1 and CDR2 sequences are GTSNPN and SVGIG (reference sequence). Here the CDR3 reads CAWSVRGSRSYEQYF. Written as DNA, the CDR3 is TGTGCCTGGAGTGTAAGAGGCTCCCGCTCCTACGAGCAGTACTTC.

The chain links TRBV7-2 to TRBJ1-5; TRBD1 is a possible D gene (5 bases). Trimming took off 5 bases at V and 1 base at J, with 15 bases between the two ends. CDR3 size: 16 residues. Germline CDR1 and CDR2: SGHTA and FQGNSA. In DNA, the CDR3 is TGTGCCAGCAGCACAGAAGGGGCGCCGAGCAATCAGCCCCAGCATTTT. This codes for CASSTEGAPSNQPQHF.

The chain combines TRBV29-1 with TRBJ2-7, with 10 bases lining up with TRBD1. The CDR3 consists of 13 residues. CDR1 is SQVTM and CDR2 is ANQGSEA in the germline V gene. V shed 6 bases, J shed 6 bases, and the junction held 8 bases outside the gene matches. The DNA of the CDR3 is TGCAGCGTGGACGGGACAGGGGTTGGCGAGCAGTACTTC. Protein sequence: CSVDGTGVGEQYF.

This clone appeared a few times. The CDR3 DNA sequence: TGTGCCAGCAGCGTAACGGGACTAGCGACGGGCGACAATGAGCAGTTCTTC. It encodes CASSVTGLATGDNEQFF. The chain employs TRBV9 and TRBJ2-1; 10 positions match TRBD2. Germline loops: CDR1 SGDLS, CDR2 YYNGEE. With V trimmed by 1 base and J by 5 bases, 9 bases remained unmatched. The CDR3 loop spans 17 amino acids.

This clone has only one observation. The chain uses TRBV29-1 and TRBJ1-3; perhaps TRBD1 as D (6 bases). Germline V gene lookup returns CDR1 SQVTM and CDR2 ANQGSEA. There are 13 residues in the CDR3. V was shortened by 4 bases and J by 2 bases, with 9 bases between the two germline ends. The CDR3 sequence: CSVVAGAGNTIYF. The CDR3 DNA sequence: TGCAGCGTTGTAGCAGGGGCTGGAAACACCATATATTTT.

The V gene is TRBV6-2 or TRBV6-3, the J gene TRBJ1-1; 8 bases line up with TRBD1. J gave up 5 bases and V 2 bases, and 1 base lay outside the gene matches. CDR3 size: 13 residues. Germline-derived CDR1 and CDR2 are MNHEY and SVGEGT. The CDR3 sequence: CASSYNRGTEAFF. CDR3 DNA sequence: TGTGCCAGCAGTTACAACAGGGGGACTGAAGCTTTCTTT.

The J gene is TRBJ2-7, the V gene TRBV6-5; TRBD1 aligns across 7 bases. The CDR3 spans 13 residues. With 7 bases clipped from V and 7 bases from J, the junction kept 10 bases outside the gene matches. CDR1 is MNHEY and CDR2 is SVGAGI in the germline V gene. The CDR3 loop is CASTETGTMEQYF. The DNA of the CDR3 is TGTGCCAGCACCGAGACAGGGACCATGGAGCAGTACTTC.

With respect to this clone: A read error may account for a junction end that differs from germline. The sample contains more than one DNA sequence encoding this CDR3. The rearrangement joins TRBV7-9 to TRBJ1-1; D is possibly TRBD1 (6 bases). This CDR3 is 15 amino acids long. Germline CDR1 and CDR2: SEHNR and FQNEAQ (reference sequence). CDR3 DNA: TGTGCCAGCAGCTCCCCGGGACATTGGAACACTGAAGCTTTTTTT. Encoded protein: CASSSPGHWNTEAFF.

The chain joins TRBV13 to TRBJ1-2, with TRBD1 matching over 9 bases. The CDR3 contains 17 residues. Germline values: CDR1 PRHDT, CDR2 FYEKMQ (reference sequence). The V gene end was trimmed by 1 base and the J gene end by 8 bases; junction bases not matched to a gene: 14. DNA of the CDR3: TGTGCCAGCAGCTTAGTTATATCCCGGGACAGGGTAAGCGGCTACACCTTC. This codes for CASSLVISRDRVSGYTF. The complete variable domain, with remaining parts taken from reference TRBV13 and TRBJ1-2, reads AAGVIQSPRHLIKEKRETATLKCYPIPRHDTVYWYQQGPGQDPQFLISFYEKMQSDKGSIPDRFSAQQFSDYHSELNMSSLELGDSALYFCASSLVISRDRVSGYTFGSGTRLTVV.

The genes are TRBV19 and TRBJ1-3; D gene unclear. This CDR3 region has 14 residues. Trimming removed 4 bases from V and 1 base from J, with 8 bases in between. The germline V gene encodes CDR1 LNHDA and CDR2 SQIVND (reference sequence). The CDR3: CASSNGLSGNTIYF. The CDR3 nucleotides read TGTGCCAGTAGTAACGGGTTATCTGGAAACACCATATATTTT.

The V call is TRBV30, the J call TRBJ2-4, with 11 positions matching TRBD2. Trimming cost V 0 bases and J 8 bases; bases outside gene matches: 12. The germline V gene has CDR1 GTSNPN and CDR2 SVGIG (reference sequence). This CDR3 is 17 amino acids long. CDR3 residues: CAWSVLSGRGLGDIQYF. In DNA form, the CDR3 reads TGTGCCTGGAGTGTACTTAGCGGGAGGGGACTGGGGGACATTCAGTACTTC.

The chain couples TRBV7-9 to TRBJ2-3; tentative D call: TRBD2 (5 bases). Trimming pared 1 base from V and 0 bases from J, leaving 14 bases between. Germline CDR1 reads SEHNR; CDR2 reads FQNEAQ (reference sequence). This CDR3 contains 17 residues. CDR3 bases: TGTGCCAGCAGCTTAGGTGCCCGGGGTATTAGCACAGATACGCAGTATTTT. This codes for CASSLGARGISTDTQYF.

The rearrangement joins TRBV28 to TRBJ2-1; 7 nucleotides agree with TRBD1. The ends lost 6 bases at V and 16 bases at J; junction bases unmatched: 9. The CDR3 sequence is 11 residues long. The V gene's germline CDR1 is MDHEN and CDR2 SYDVKM. For the CDR3, the DNA is TGTGCCAGCAGGCTTACAGGGGAAAGATTCTTC. Protein: CASRLTGERFF.

J is TRBJ1-5 and V is TRBV30; 11 nucleotides match TRBD1. Unmatched junction bases numbered 4, after V lost 5 bases and J lost 7 bases. This CDR3 has 13 amino acids. The germline V gene has CDR1 GTSNPN and CDR2 SVGIG (reference sequence). The CDR3 nucleotides read TGTGCCTGGGGACAGGGGGCAGGACAGCCCCAGCATTTT. This encodes CAWGQGAGQPQHF.

The rearrangement links TRBV3-1 (or the pseudogene TRBV3-2) to TRBJ2-1; D is possibly TRBD2 (6 bases). V was shortened by 0 bases and J by 8 bases, with 23 bases between the two germline ends. The CDR3 is 18 amino acids. The V gene's germline CDR1 is LGHDT and CDR2 YNNKEL (reference sequence). The CDR3 coding sequence is TGTGCCAGCAGCCAAGACGGAATATGGGGGGTAACGGGCTATGAGCAGTTCTTC. This gives the protein CASSQDGIWGVTGYEQFF.

The genes are TRBV29-1 and TRBJ1-2, with D possibly matching TRBD1 (5 bases). V was clipped by 6 bases and J by 4 bases, with 12 bases between them. The CDR3 length is 12 residues. The germline V gene encodes CDR1 SQVTM and CDR2 ANQGSEA. The CDR3 loop is CSVAGGSYGYTF. CDR3 DNA sequence: TGCAGCGTGGCGGGGGGTAGCTATGGCTACACCTTC.

The chain joins TRBV7-9 to TRBJ1-2; 12 bases are shared with TRBD1. Germline lookup yields CDR1 SEHNR and CDR2 FQNEAQ (reference sequence). V dropped 4 bases and J dropped 7; count of bases not matched to a gene: 4. The CDR3 loop spans 14 amino acids. The DNA of the CDR3 is TGTGCCAGCAGCTCTCGGGACAGGGGGCCTGGCTACACCTTC. The encoded protein is CASSSRDRGPGYTF.

The rearrangement joins TRBV18 to TRBJ1-5; D remains ambiguous. There are 13 residues in the CDR3. Germline V gives CDR1 KGHSH, CDR2 LQKENI. Trimming shortened V by 3 bases and J by 6 bases, and 9 bases separated the two germline ends. The CDR3 loop reads CASSPMEAQPQHF. The DNA for the CDR3 is TGTGCCAGCTCACCCATGGAGGCTCAGCCCCAGCATTTT. Filled out from reference TRBV18 and TRBJ1-5, the complete variable domain reads NAGVMQNPRHLVRRRGQEARLRCSPMKGHSHVYWYRQLPEEGLKFMVYLQKENIIDESGMPKERFSAEFPKEGPSILRIQQVVRGDSAAYFCASSPMEAQPQHFGDGTRLSIL.